The rows below give T cell receptor beta chains drawn from one sample of a study of T-cell reconstitution after alpha-beta-depleted transplantation in children. TCRdb re-called the PCR reads with MiXCR, one entry per CDR3 protein. The sample includes a few hundred thousand distinct CDR3 sequences, 43% seen only once; the top ten take 27%. Sequences were derived from PBMCs, sampled before TCRalphabeta/CD19-depleted stem cell transplant. These receptors were collected from a girl aged 2-10 years with aplastic anemia, due to receive a stem cell transplant. The CDR3 runs from the conserved cysteine through the conserved F or W. D genes are given only for firm matches. Part of the rows lack a size; the others show once, few, many or a class for expanded clones.

TRBV24-1	TRBD1	TRBJ1-1	-	TGTGCCACCAGTGATTCGACAGGGATGGAGACTGAAGCTTTCTTT	CATSDSTGMETEAFF
TRBV11-2	-	TRBJ2-2	few	TGTGCCAGCAGCTTAGTCCCAGGGAACACCGGGGAGCTGTTTTTT	CASSLVPGNTGELFF
TRBV12-3/TRBV12-4	TRBD1	TRBJ1-1	-	TGTGCCAGCAGTCCCGGATGGGACAGGGACACTGAAGCTTTCTTT	CASSPGWDRDTEAFF
TRBV5-5	-	TRBJ2-7	once	TGTGCCAGCAGCCCACGGAACTACGAGCAGTACTTC	CASSPRNYEQYF
TRBV20-1	TRBD2	TRBJ2-3	-	TGCAGTCTCCAGCGGGATAGCACAGATACGCAGTATTTT	CSLQRDSTDTQYF
TRBV20-1	-	TRBJ1-5	-	TGCAGTGCTAGAGCCTCCACAGCGGAGACTAGAGATCAGCCCCAGCATTTT	CSARASTAETRDQPQHF
TRBV28	-	TRBJ1-1	-	TGTGCCAGCAGTTTAGTTACCCGACAGAACACTGAAGCTTTCTTT	CASSLVTRQNTEAFF
TRBV7-6	-	TRBJ1-1	-	TGTGCCAGCAGCTATTCCGTGACAGAAGGTTACACTGAAGCTTTCTTT	CASSYSVTEGYTEAFF
TRBV19	-	TRBJ2-5	few	TGTGCCAGTAGTAACAGGCCGACAGCCCAAGAGACCCAGTACTTC	CASSNRPTAQETQYF
TRBV20-1	-	TRBJ1-5	-	TGCAGTGCTAGCGTCAGGGCTAACAATCAGCCCCAGCATTTT	CSASVRANNQPQHF
TRBV7-9	-	TRBJ2-1	-	TGTGCCAGCAGCCGCCCGACTAGATCTTCACACAATGAGCAGTTCTTC	CASSRPTRSSHNEQFF
TRBV14	-	TRBJ2-4	-	TGTGCCAGCAGCCAAGTCAGAGGCTTTCAGTACTTC	CASSQVRGFQYF
TRBV7-9	-	TRBJ1-1	-	TGTGCCAGCAGCTTAGCGGGGGGGGCGCGCACTGAAGCTTTCTTT	CASSLAGGARTEAFF
TRBV7-2	-	TRBJ2-7	many	TGTGCCAGCAGCCCCTCTAGAATGGAGAACGAGCAGTACTTC	CASSPSRMENEQYF
TRBV4-1	-	TRBJ2-3	-	TGCGCCAGCAGCTCAGTCGTATTGGCAGCAGATACGCAGTATTTT	CASSSVVLAADTQYF
TRBV12-3/TRBV12-4	TRBD1	TRBJ2-7	many	TGTGCCAGCAGTTCCCCCGGGACAGGGGTAGCCTACGAGCAGTACTTC	CASSSPGTGVAYEQYF
TRBV10-3	TRBD2	TRBJ2-2	-	TGTGCCAGCAGTATCGACTCCGGACTAGCGGGAGTAACCGGGGAGCTGTTTTTT	CASSIDSGLAGVTGELFF
TRBV7-2	-	TRBJ2-3	-	TGTGCCAGCAGCTTAGCTCGGACACTTATAAGCACAGATACGCAGTATTTT	CASSLARTLISTDTQYF
TRBV20-1	-	TRBJ2-7	-	TGCAGTGCCGGATCGCGGAGTGTTTCCTACGAGCAGTACTTC	CSAGSRSVSYEQYF
TRBV20-1	TRBD1	TRBJ2-7	-	TGCAGTGCTAGATCCCGGGACAGGGTCCACGAGCAGTACTTC	CSARSRDRVHEQYF
TRBV29-1	-	TRBJ2-3	-	TGCAGCGTTGAAGAGGGGGCTACTAGCACAGATACGCAGTATTTT	CSVEEGATSTDTQYF
TRBV12-3/TRBV12-4	-	TRBJ2-7	once	TGTGCCAGCAGTTTCCAGGTCCTCCCCTACGAGCAGTACTTC	CASSFQVLPYEQYF
TRBV20-1	TRBD1	TRBJ2-3	few	TGCAGTGTAGGACAGGGCCAGGGAGATACGCAGTATTTT	CSVGQGQGDTQYF
TRBV2	-	TRBJ2-7	-	TGTGCCAGCAGTGATCTCGAGCAGTACTTC	CASSDLEQYF
TRBV15	-	TRBJ1-5	-	TGTGCCACCAGCGGAAGGACTGGTTATCAGCCCCAGCATTTT	CATSGRTGYQPQHF
TRBV20-1	-	TRBJ2-3	-	TGCAGTGCCCCCTCCAGGGGCGGGAGTTCCGATACGCAGTATTTT	CSAPSRGGSSDTQYF
TRBV20-1	-	TRBJ2-1	few	TGCAGTGCTAGAGATCCAGGCGCGGTCTCCTACAATGAGCAGTTCTTC	CSARDPGAVSYNEQFF
TRBV18	-	TRBJ1-5	-	TGTGCCAGCTCACCACCGGGCGGCCGGGAGGATCAGCCCCAGCATTTT	CASSPPGGREDQPQHF
TRBV12-3/TRBV12-4	TRBD1	TRBJ2-6	few	TGTGCCAGCAGCCAAGGACAGGTCTTCTCTGGGGCCAACGTCCTGACTTTC	CASSQGQVFSGANVLTF
TRBV6-2/TRBV6-3	-	TRBJ2-1	-	TGTGCCAGCAGTTACTCGATTCAAGTGCTACAGAGAGAGCAGTTCTTC	CASSYSIQVLQREQFF
TRBV6-1	-	TRBJ2-5	many	TGTGCCAGCACTAGAGTACAAGGAGAGACCCAGTACTTC	CASTRVQGETQYF
TRBV3-1	TRBD2	TRBJ2-5	-	TGTGCCAGCAGCCAAGGGGATACAGCGGGAGGGCTAGAGACCCAGTACTTC	CASSQGDTAGGLETQYF
TRBV29-1	-	TRBJ2-3	-	TGCAGCGTTGGGGGGATCACAGATACGCAGTATTTT	CSVGGITDTQYF
TRBV7-9	-	TRBJ2-7	many	TGTGCCAGCAGCTTAGATCAGGGTCCGGGGTACTACGAGCAGTACTTC	CASSLDQGPGYYEQYF
TRBV20-1	TRBD1	TRBJ1-1	-	TGCAGTGCCATGGACAGGGACACTGAAGCTTTCTTT	CSAMDRDTEAFF
TRBV7-9	-	TRBJ2-3	-	TGTGCCAGCAGCTCAAATTCAAAACGTGTAGATACGCAGTATTTT	CASSSNSKRVDTQYF
TRBV12-3/TRBV12-4	TRBD2	TRBJ2-1	-	TGTGCCAGCAGTTTATACGGACTAGCGGGAGTTGGTGCTGGGAATGAGCAGTTCTTC	CASSLYGLAGVGAGNEQFF
TRBV20-1	-	TRBJ2-2	-	TGCAGTGCCCGACTTGTAAGCGGCGGGGAGCTGTTTTTT	CSARLVSGGELFF
TRBV12-1	-	TRBJ1-1	few	TGTGCCAGCAGCGTTCCGGGACAGCTGAACACTGAAGCTTTCTTT	CASSVPGQLNTEAFF
TRBV7-3	TRBD1	TRBJ2-7	-	TGTGCCAGCAGCTCTGGACAGGGGACGTTCAACGAGCAGTACTTC	CASSSGQGTFNEQYF
TRBV20-1	-	TRBJ2-3	-	TGCAGTGCTCCCCGGAGACAGGGAGGGACAGATACGCAGTATTTT	CSAPRRQGGTDTQYF
TRBV29-1	-	TRBJ2-7	-	TGCAGCGGAGGGATCTCCTCCTACGAGCAGTACTTC	CSGGISSYEQYF
TRBV12-3/TRBV12-4	-	TRBJ1-5	once	TGTGCCAGCACCCAATCGGTAGGACAGCCCCAGCATTTT	CASTQSVGQPQHF
TRBV12-3/TRBV12-4	TRBD2	TRBJ2-2	-	TGTGCCAGCAGTCCAACTAGCGGGAGAGGGACCGGGGAGCTGTTTTTT	CASSPTSGRGTGELFF
TRBV4-1	-	TRBJ2-6	-	TGCGCCAGCAGCCAGGCGGCTGCCGCCTCTGGGGCCAACGTCCTGACTTTC	CASSQAAAASGANVLTF
TRBV6-1	-	TRBJ2-7	few	TGTGCCAGCAGACGCAGACAGATGAGCTCCTACGAGCAGTACTTC	CASRRRQMSSYEQYF
TRBV5-1	TRBD1	TRBJ1-4	-	TGCGCCAGCAGCTTGGATGGGACAGAGACCGAAAAACTGTTTTTT	CASSLDGTETEKLFF
TRBV25-1	-	TRBJ2-3	many	TGTGCCAGCAGTGAATATGGCAGGAGGAACACAGATACGCAGTATTTT	CASSEYGRRNTDTQYF
TRBV6-2/TRBV6-3	TRBD2	TRBJ2-5	few	TGTGCCAGCAGTTACTCCCTAGCGGGAGGGCCGGGGTCATCCCAAGAGACCCAGTACTTC	CASSYSLAGGPGSSQETQYF
TRBV28	-	TRBJ2-7	few	TGTGCCAGCACAACCCAGGGGGGGGGCTCCTACGAGCAGTACTTC	CASTTQGGGSYEQYF
TRBV20-1	-	TRBJ1-2	many	TGCAGTGCTAGCGGGGGCGGAGGGGCTGGCTACACCTTC	CSASGGGGAGYTF